A selection of T cell receptor beta chains follows, all from one sample in a study of T-cell reconstitution after alpha-beta-depleted transplantation in children. TCRdb re-called the PCR reads through MiXCR, storing one row per CDR3 protein. The table lists approximately 980,000 distinct CDR3 sequences, 25% to 35% of them singletons, with around 30% in the top ten. Source: PBMCs, mostly from graft donor cells, taken 360 days after TCRalphabeta/CD19-depleted stem cell transplant. These receptors originate from a boy under two years old who had a stem cell transplant for SCID, so the T cells may come from the graft donor. CDR3s include the opening cysteine and the closing phenylalanine or tryptophan. The order of the fields is clone size, D gene, V gene, J gene, CDR3 protein, CDR3 DNA. The D gene is left open where the match is weak. The size of a clone is reported for some rows only, either as once, few or many, or as a class for expanded clones.

clone size: NA
D gene: TRBD2
V gene: TRBV7-2
J gene: TRBJ2-1
CDR3 protein: CASSKLAGQNNEQFF
CDR3 DNA: TGTGCCAGCAGCAAACTAGCGGGACAGAACAATGAGCAGTTCTTC

clone size: few
D gene: NA
V gene: TRBV5-1
J gene: TRBJ2-3
CDR3 protein: CASSLGLTIFTDTQYF
CDR3 DNA: TGCGCCAGCAGCTTGGGACTCACGATCTTCACAGATACGCAGTATTTT

clone size: NA
D gene: TRBD1
V gene: TRBV20-1
J gene: TRBJ2-5
CDR3 protein: CSATVGTEQETQYF
CDR3 DNA: TGCAGTGCTACTGTAGGGACAGAACAAGAGACCCAGTACTTC

clone size: NA
D gene: NA
V gene: TRBV7-9
J gene: TRBJ2-3
CDR3 protein: CASSLEASVVGDTQYF
CDR3 DNA: TGTGCCAGCAGCTTAGAGGCTAGCGTGGTAGGAGATACGCAGTATTTT

clone size: NA
D gene: NA
V gene: TRBV7-9
J gene: TRBJ1-2
CDR3 protein: CATSGRRGYGYTF
CDR3 DNA: TGTGCCACTTCCGGCCGGAGGGGATATGGCTACACCTTC

clone size: NA
D gene: NA
V gene: TRBV27
J gene: TRBJ2-2
CDR3 protein: CAIQFGQGKIRTGELFF
CDR3 DNA: TGTGCCATCCAGTTTGGGCAGGGGAAGATTCGCACCGGGGAGCTGTTTTTT

clone size: few
D gene: NA
V gene: TRBV29-1
J gene: TRBJ2-3
CDR3 protein: CSVESAQGTTDTQYF
CDR3 DNA: TGCAGCGTTGAATCTGCACAAGGGACCACAGATACGCAGTATTTT

clone size: NA
D gene: NA
V gene: TRBV12-3/TRBV12-4
J gene: TRBJ2-1
CDR3 protein: CASSPRTSDAQFF
CDR3 DNA: TGTGCCAGCAGTCCTCGGACCTCCGATGCGCAGTTCTTC

clone size: NA
D gene: NA
V gene: TRBV6-1
J gene: TRBJ2-3
CDR3 protein: CASSKNRDPQRTTQYF
CDR3 DNA: TGTGCCAGCAGCAAAAACAGGGACCCCCAGCGAACGACGCAGTATTTT

clone size: few
D gene: NA
V gene: TRBV5-1
J gene: TRBJ1-1
CDR3 protein: CASSLEAGRKAEAFF
CDR3 DNA: TGCGCCAGCAGCTTGGAGGCAGGGAGGAAGGCTGAAGCTTTCTTT

clone size: NA
D gene: TRBD2
V gene: TRBV6-1
J gene: TRBJ2-7
CDR3 protein: CASSNARTSAYEQYF
CDR3 DNA: TGTGCCAGCAGTAACGCCCGCACTAGCGCCTACGAGCAGTACTTC

clone size: NA
D gene: NA
V gene: TRBV7-2
J gene: TRBJ2-4
CDR3 protein: CASSPPLAKNIQYF
CDR3 DNA: TGTGCCAGCAGCCCTCCGCTAGCCAAAAACATTCAGTACTTC

clone size: NA
D gene: NA
V gene: TRBV15
J gene: TRBJ1-2
CDR3 protein: CATSSGPLANNYGYTF
CDR3 DNA: TGTGCCACCAGCTCGGGTCCCCTGGCGAATAACTATGGCTACACCTTC

clone size: few
D gene: TRBD2
V gene: TRBV11-2
J gene: TRBJ2-1
CDR3 protein: CASSLGSPPVELAGTYNEQFF
CDR3 DNA: TGTGCCAGCAGCTTAGGATCCCCTCCTGTCGAACTAGCGGGGACCTACAATGAGCAGTTCTTC

clone size: NA
D gene: NA
V gene: TRBV12-3/TRBV12-4
J gene: TRBJ1-2
CDR3 protein: CASSAPANYGYTF
CDR3 DNA: TGTGCCAGCAGTGCCCCTGCTAACTATGGCTACACCTTC

clone size: NA
D gene: NA
V gene: TRBV20-1
J gene: TRBJ2-3
CDR3 protein: CSARSRTKGGLSTDTQYF
CDR3 DNA: TGCAGTGCTAGAAGCCGGACTAAGGGGGGCCTTAGCACAGATACGCAGTATTTT

clone size: few
D gene: NA
V gene: TRBV15
J gene: TRBJ2-7
CDR3 protein: CATSRQGNRDEQYF
CDR3 DNA: TGTGCCACCAGCAGACAGGGGAACCGCGACGAGCAGTACTTC

clone size: NA
D gene: NA
V gene: TRBV5-6
J gene: TRBJ2-3
CDR3 protein: CASSLDPRYTDTQYF
CDR3 DNA: TGTGCCAGCAGCTTGGACCCGCGATACACAGATACGCAGTATTTT

clone size: NA
D gene: NA
V gene: TRBV5-6
J gene: TRBJ2-3
CDR3 protein: CASSLQGSQDTQYF
CDR3 DNA: TGTGCCAGCAGCTTGCAGGGTTCACAGGATACGCAGTATTTT

clone size: NA
D gene: TRBD1
V gene: TRBV6-1
J gene: TRBJ2-7
CDR3 protein: CATLTGKGPYEQYF
CDR3 DNA: TGTGCCACCCTGACAGGGAAGGGCCCCTACGAGCAGTACTTC

clone size: few
D gene: NA
V gene: TRBV20-1
J gene: TRBJ2-3
CDR3 protein: CSASRDSTDTQYF
CDR3 DNA: TGCAGTGCTAGTCGGGACAGCACAGATACGCAGTATTTT

clone size: NA
D gene: NA
V gene: TRBV12-3/TRBV12-4
J gene: TRBJ1-5
CDR3 protein: CASSDTGNQPQHF
CDR3 DNA: TGTGCCAGCAGTGATACAGGCAATCAGCCCCAGCATTTT

clone size: NA
D gene: NA
V gene: TRBV19
J gene: TRBJ2-1
CDR3 protein: CASSIPQGKAYNEQFF
CDR3 DNA: TGTGCCAGTAGTATTCCCCAGGGAAAAGCCTACAATGAGCAGTTCTTC

clone size: NA
D gene: NA
V gene: TRBV20-1
J gene: TRBJ1-2
CDR3 protein: CSASRGDYGYTF
CDR3 DNA: TGCAGTGCTAGCAGGGGTGACTATGGCTACACCTTC

clone size: NA
D gene: NA
V gene: TRBV5-1
J gene: TRBJ1-1
CDR3 protein: CASSLTRANTEAFF
CDR3 DNA: TGCGCCAGCAGCTTGACCAGAGCGAACACTGAAGCTTTCTTT

clone size: few
D gene: NA
V gene: TRBV7-9
J gene: TRBJ2-1
CDR3 protein: CASSPNEQFF
CDR3 DNA: TGTGCCAGCAGCCCTAATGAGCAGTTCTTC

clone size: few
D gene: TRBD1
V gene: TRBV5-1
J gene: TRBJ2-7
CDR3 protein: CASSPRQGTSYEQYF
CDR3 DNA: TGCGCCAGCAGCCCTCGACAGGGGACTTCCTACGAGCAGTACTTC

clone size: NA
D gene: TRBD1
V gene: TRBV12-3/TRBV12-4
J gene: TRBJ1-5
CDR3 protein: CASTLRQGWDQPQHF
CDR3 DNA: TGTGCCAGCACCCTACGACAGGGGTGGGATCAGCCCCAGCATTTT

clone size: many
D gene: NA
V gene: TRBV12-3/TRBV12-4
J gene: TRBJ1-1
CDR3 protein: CASRVNTEAFF
CDR3 DNA: TGTGCCAGCAGGGTGAACACTGAAGCTTTCTTT

clone size: NA
D gene: TRBD1
V gene: TRBV20-1
J gene: TRBJ1-1
CDR3 protein: CSARRQGKTLPEAFF
CDR3 DNA: TGCAGTGCCCGAAGACAGGGGAAAACTCTACCAGAGGCTTTCTTT

clone size: few
D gene: TRBD1
V gene: TRBV28
J gene: TRBJ2-1
CDR3 protein: CASTSTGAPSFEQFF
CDR3 DNA: TGTGCCAGCACCTCAACAGGGGCGCCCTCTTTTGAGCAGTTCTTC

clone size: NA
D gene: NA
V gene: TRBV28
J gene: TRBJ2-4
CDR3 protein: CASSLEGFLAKNIQYF
CDR3 DNA: TGTGCCAGCAGTTTGGAAGGGTTCCTAGCCAAAAACATTCAGTACTTC

clone size: NA
D gene: NA
V gene: TRBV12-3/TRBV12-4
J gene: TRBJ2-1
CDR3 protein: CASSPLWSLIVSDEQFF
CDR3 DNA: TGTGCCAGCAGTCCTCTCTGGAGTCTAATCGTATCCGATGAGCAGTTCTTC

clone size: few
D gene: TRBD2
V gene: TRBV5-6
J gene: TRBJ2-1
CDR3 protein: CASSAGGLVTEQFF
CDR3 DNA: TGTGCCAGCTCCGCGGGGGGACTAGTCACTGAGCAGTTCTTC

clone size: NA
D gene: TRBD1
V gene: TRBV20-1
J gene: TRBJ1-4
CDR3 protein: CSASGQGGEKLFF
CDR3 DNA: TGCAGTGCTAGCGGACAGGGTGGCGAAAAACTGTTTTTT

clone size: NA
D gene: NA
V gene: TRBV5-1
J gene: TRBJ2-2
CDR3 protein: CASSLAGSKANTGELFF
CDR3 DNA: TGCGCCAGCAGCTTGGCAGGGTCCAAAGCGAACACCGGGGAGCTGTTTTTT

clone size: NA
D gene: NA
V gene: TRBV7-3
J gene: TRBJ1-1
CDR3 protein: CASSGSGYAEAFF
CDR3 DNA: TGTGCCAGCAGCGGATCAGGGTACGCTGAAGCTTTCTTT

clone size: many
D gene: TRBD1
V gene: TRBV29-1
J gene: TRBJ2-3
CDR3 protein: CSVWITGQGAAADTQYF
CDR3 DNA: TGCAGCGTCTGGATAACTGGACAGGGCGCGGCGGCCGATACGCAGTATTTT

clone size: few
D gene: TRBD1
V gene: TRBV15
J gene: TRBJ2-5
CDR3 protein: CATSRGPGGSVETQYF
CDR3 DNA: TGTGCCACCAGCAGAGGTCCAGGGGGCTCGGTAGAGACCCAGTACTTC

clone size: NA
D gene: NA
V gene: TRBV20-1
J gene: TRBJ2-1
CDR3 protein: CSARAGAGYNEQFF
CDR3 DNA: TGCAGTGCTAGGGCGGGGGCTGGTTACAATGAGCAGTTCTTC

clone size: few
D gene: NA
V gene: TRBV21-1
J gene: TRBJ2-3
CDR3 protein: CASSKARGGGAGDTQYF
CDR3 DNA: TGTGCCAGCAGCAAAGCCAGGGGCGGGGGGGCTGGAGATACGCAGTATTTT